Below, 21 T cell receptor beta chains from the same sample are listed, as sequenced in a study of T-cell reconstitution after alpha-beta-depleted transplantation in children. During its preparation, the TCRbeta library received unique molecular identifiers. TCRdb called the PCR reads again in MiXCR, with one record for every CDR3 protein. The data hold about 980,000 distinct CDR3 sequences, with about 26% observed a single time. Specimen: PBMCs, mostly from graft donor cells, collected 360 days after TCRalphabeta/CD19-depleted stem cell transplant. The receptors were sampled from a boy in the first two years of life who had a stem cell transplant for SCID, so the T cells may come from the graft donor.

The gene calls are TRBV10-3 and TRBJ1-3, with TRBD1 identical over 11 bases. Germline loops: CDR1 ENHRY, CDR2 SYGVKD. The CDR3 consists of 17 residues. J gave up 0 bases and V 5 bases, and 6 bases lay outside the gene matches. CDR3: CAISRTGGVPSGNTIYF. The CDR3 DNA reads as TGTGCCATCAGTCGGACAGGGGGCGTCCCCTCTGGAAACACCATATATTTT.

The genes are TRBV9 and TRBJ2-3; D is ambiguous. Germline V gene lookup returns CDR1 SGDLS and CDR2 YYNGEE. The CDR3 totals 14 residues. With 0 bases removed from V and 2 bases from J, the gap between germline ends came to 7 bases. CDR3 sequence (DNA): TGTGCCAGCAGCGTAGGGTCTTTCACAGATACGCAGTATTTT. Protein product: CASSVGSFTDTQYF.

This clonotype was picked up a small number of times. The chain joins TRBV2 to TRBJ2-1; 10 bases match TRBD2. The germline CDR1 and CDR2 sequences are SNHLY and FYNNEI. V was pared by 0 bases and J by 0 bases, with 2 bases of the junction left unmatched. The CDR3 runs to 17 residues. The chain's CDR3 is CASSEASSGGSYNEQFF. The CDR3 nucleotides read TGTGCCAGCAGTGAAGCGTCTAGCGGGGGCTCCTACAATGAGCAGTTCTTC. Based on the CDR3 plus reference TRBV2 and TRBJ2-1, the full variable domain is EPEVTQTPSHQVTQMGQEVILRCVPISNHLYFYWYRQILGQKVEFLVSFYNNEISEKSEIFDDQFSVERPDGSNFTLKIRSTKLEDSAMYFCASSEASSGGSYNEQFFGPGTRLTVL.

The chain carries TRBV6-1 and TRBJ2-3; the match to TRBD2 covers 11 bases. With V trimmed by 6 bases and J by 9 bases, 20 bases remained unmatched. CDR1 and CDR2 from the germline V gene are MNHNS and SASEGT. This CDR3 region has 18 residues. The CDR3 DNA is TGTGCCAGCAGCGGGGAGAGACTGACTAGCGGGGTTCCCCGAACGCAGTATTTT. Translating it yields CASSGERLTSGVPRTQYF.

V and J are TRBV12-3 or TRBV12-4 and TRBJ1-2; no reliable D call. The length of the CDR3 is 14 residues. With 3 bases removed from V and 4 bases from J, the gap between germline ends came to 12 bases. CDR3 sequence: CASSFGSGGYGYTF. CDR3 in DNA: TGTGCCAGCAGTTTTGGCTCAGGAGGCTATGGCTACACCTTC.

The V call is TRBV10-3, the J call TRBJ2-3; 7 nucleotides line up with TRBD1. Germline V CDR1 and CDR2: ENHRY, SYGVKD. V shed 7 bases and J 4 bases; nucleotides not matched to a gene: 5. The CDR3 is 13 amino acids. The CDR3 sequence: CAITGQTADTQYF. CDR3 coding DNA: TGTGCCATCACGGGACAGACGGCAGATACGCAGTATTTT.

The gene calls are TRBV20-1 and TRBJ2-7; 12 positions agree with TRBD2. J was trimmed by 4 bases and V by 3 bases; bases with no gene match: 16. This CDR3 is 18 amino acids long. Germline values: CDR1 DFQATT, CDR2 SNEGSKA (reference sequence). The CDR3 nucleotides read TGCAGTGCTAGTCCGGCTAGCGGGGGGGGAGTCCCCACGTACGAGCAGTACTTC. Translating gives CSASPASGGGVPTYEQYF.

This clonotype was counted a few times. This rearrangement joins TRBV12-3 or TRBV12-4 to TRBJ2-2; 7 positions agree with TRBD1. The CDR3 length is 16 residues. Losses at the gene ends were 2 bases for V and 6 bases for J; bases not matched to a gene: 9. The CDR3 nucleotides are TGTGCCAGCAGTTTATGGGAACAGGGGCGCCCCGGGGAGCTGTTTTTT. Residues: CASSLWEQGRPGELFF.

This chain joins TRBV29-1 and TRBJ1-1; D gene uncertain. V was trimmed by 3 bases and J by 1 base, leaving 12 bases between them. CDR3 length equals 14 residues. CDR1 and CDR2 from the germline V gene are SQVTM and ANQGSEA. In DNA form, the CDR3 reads TGCAGCGTTGAGTGGAGAGGGAAGAACACTGAAGCTTTCTTT. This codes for CSVEWRGKNTEAFF.

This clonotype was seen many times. CDR3 loop: CASRETGWNEQFF. CDR3 DNA sequence: TGTGCCAGCCGAGAGACGGGTTGGAATGAGCAGTTCTTC. The chain uses TRBV12-3 or TRBV12-4 and TRBJ2-1; D unclear. The V gene lost 8 bases and the J gene lost 7 bases, with 15 bases spanning the gap. CDR3 length equals 13 residues.

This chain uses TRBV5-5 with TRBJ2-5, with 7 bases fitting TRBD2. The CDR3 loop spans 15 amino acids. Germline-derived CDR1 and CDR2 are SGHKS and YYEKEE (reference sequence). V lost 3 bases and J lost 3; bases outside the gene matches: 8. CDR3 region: CASSWGRLAKETQYF. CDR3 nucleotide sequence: TGTGCCAGCAGCTGGGGCCGACTAGCTAAAGAGACCCAGTACTTC. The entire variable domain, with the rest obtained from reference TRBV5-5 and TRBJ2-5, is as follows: DAGVTQSPTHLIKTRGQQVTLRCSPISGHKSVSWYQQVLGQGPQFIFQYYEKEERGRGNFPDRFSARQFPNYSSELNVNALLLGDSALYLCASSWGRLAKETQYFGPGTRLLVL.

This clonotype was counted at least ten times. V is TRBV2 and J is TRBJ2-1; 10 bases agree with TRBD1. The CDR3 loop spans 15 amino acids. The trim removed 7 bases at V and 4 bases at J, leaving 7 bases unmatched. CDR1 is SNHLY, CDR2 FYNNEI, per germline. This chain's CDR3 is CASKKTGGAYNEQFF. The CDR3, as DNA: TGTGCCAGCAAGAAGACAGGGGGCGCATACAATGAGCAGTTCTTC.

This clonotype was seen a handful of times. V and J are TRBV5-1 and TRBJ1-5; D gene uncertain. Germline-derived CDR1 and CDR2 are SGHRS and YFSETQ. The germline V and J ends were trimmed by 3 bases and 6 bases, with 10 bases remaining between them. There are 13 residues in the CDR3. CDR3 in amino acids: CASSWGDGQPQHF. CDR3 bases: TGCGCCAGCAGCTGGGGAGACGGTCAGCCCCAGCATTTT.

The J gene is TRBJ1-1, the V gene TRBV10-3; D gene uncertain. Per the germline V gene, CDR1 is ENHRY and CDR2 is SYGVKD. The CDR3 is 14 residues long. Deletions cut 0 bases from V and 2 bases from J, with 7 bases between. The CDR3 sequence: CAISESSINTEAFF. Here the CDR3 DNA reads TGTGCCATCAGTGAGTCCTCGATTAACACTGAAGCTTTCTTT.

The CDR3 DNA reads TGCAGCGCCGGGACTTCGACCTACAATGAGCAGTTCTTC. Translation: CSAGTSTYNEQFF. The chain recombines TRBV29-1 with TRBJ2-1; D possibly corresponds to TRBD2 (6 bases). Trimming removed 7 bases at V and 2 bases at J, with 12 bases between. Looked up from germline, CDR1 is SQVTM and CDR2 is ANQGSEA. CDR3 length: 13 residues.

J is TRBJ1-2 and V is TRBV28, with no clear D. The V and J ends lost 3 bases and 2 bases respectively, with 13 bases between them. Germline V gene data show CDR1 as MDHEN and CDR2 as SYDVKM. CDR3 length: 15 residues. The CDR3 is CASSFLDSDNYGYTF. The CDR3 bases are TGTGCCAGCAGTTTCTTAGATTCAGACAACTATGGCTACACCTTC.

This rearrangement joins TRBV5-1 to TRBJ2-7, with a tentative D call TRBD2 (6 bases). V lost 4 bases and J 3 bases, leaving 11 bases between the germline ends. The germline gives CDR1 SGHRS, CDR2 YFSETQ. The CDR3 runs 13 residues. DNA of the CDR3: TGCGCCAGCAGCCGGGGGACTTTCTACGAGCAGTACTTC. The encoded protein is CASSRGTFYEQYF. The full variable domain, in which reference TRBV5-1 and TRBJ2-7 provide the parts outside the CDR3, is KAGVTQTPRYLIKTRGQQVTLSCSPISGHRSVSWYQQTPGQGLQFLFEYFSETQRNKGNFPGRFSGRQFSNSRSEMNVSTLELGDSALYLCASSRGTFYEQYFGPGTRLTVT.

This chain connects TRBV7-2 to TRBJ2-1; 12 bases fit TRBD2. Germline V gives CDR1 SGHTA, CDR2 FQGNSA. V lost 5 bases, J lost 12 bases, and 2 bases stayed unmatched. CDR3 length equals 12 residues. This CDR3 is CASSPGLAGQFF. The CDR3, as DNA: TGTGCCAGCAGCCCGGGACTAGCGGGGCAGTTCTTC. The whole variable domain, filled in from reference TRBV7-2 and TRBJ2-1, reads GAGVSQSPSNKVTEKGKDVELRCDPISGHTALYWYRQSLGQGLEFLIYFQGNSAPDKSGLPSDRFSAERTGGSVSTLTIQRTQQEDSAVYLCASSPGLAGQFFGPGTRLTVL.

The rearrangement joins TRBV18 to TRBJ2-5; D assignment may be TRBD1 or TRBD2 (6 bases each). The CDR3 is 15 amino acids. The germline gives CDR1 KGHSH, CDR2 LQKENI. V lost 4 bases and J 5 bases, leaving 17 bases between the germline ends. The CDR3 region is CASSLGNREVETQYF. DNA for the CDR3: TGTGCCAGCTCACTCGGAAACAGGGAGGTGGAGACCCAGTACTTC.

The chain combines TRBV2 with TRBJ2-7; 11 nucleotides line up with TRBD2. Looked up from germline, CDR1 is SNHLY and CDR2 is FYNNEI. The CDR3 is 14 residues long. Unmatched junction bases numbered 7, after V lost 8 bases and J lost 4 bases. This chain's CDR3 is CASGDSGGVYEQYF. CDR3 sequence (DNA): TGTGCCAGCGGAGATAGCGGGGGGGTTTACGAGCAGTACTTC.

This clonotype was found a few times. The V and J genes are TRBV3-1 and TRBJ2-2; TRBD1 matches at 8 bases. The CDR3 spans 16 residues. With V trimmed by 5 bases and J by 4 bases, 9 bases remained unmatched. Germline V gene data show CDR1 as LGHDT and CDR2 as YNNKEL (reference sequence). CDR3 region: CASSDWTGLSTGELFF. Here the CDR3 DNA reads TGTGCCAGCAGCGACTGGACAGGGTTAAGCACCGGGGAGCTGTTTTTT.